Listed below are T cell receptor beta chains from one sample, sequenced in a study of T-cell reconstitution after alpha-beta-depleted transplantation in children. In TCRdb, the PCR reads were re-called with MiXCR into one record per CDR3 protein. The sample carries about 470,000 distinct CDR3 sequences, around two fifths recorded once. The input for sequencing was PBMCs, taken before TCRalphabeta/CD19-depleted stem cell transplant. The origin of the receptors is a girl aged 2-15 years with aplastic anemia, due to receive a stem cell transplant. Each CDR3 is given with its conserved first and last residue. D genes are given only for firm matches. Size tells how often a clone was seen (once, few, many) or the class of an expanded clone, and some rows leave it out.

CSARDWSDEVLETQYF | TGCAGTGCTAGAGATTGGTCTGATGAGGTTCTGGAGACCCAGTACTTC | TRBJ2-5 | TRBV20-1 | many | -
CSALGWETSYGYTF | TGCAGCGCTCTAGGGTGGGAGACAAGCTATGGCTACACCTTC | TRBJ1-2 | TRBV29-1 | few | -
CASSLDASGIQFF | TGCGCCAGCAGCTTGGATGCTAGCGGGATCCAGTTCTTC | TRBJ2-1 | TRBV5-1 | - | TRBD2
CASSQDLRQGSNYGYTF | TGCGCCAGCAGCCAAGATCTTCGGCAGGGATCTAACTATGGCTACACCTTC | TRBJ1-2 | TRBV4-3 | few | -
CASSPPTGIMNTEAFF | TGTGCCAGCAGCCCACCGACAGGAATCATGAACACTGAAGCTTTCTTT | TRBJ1-1 | TRBV7-2 | many | -
CASINADTQYF | TGTGCCAGCATAAACGCAGATACGCAGTATTTT | TRBJ2-3 | TRBV11-2 | - | -
CASSFAGLGETQYF | TGTGCCAGCAGCTTTGCGGGGTTAGGAGAGACCCAGTACTTC | TRBJ2-5 | TRBV7-2 | once | -
CASSLATSGSLLYNEQFF | TGTGCCAGCAGCTTGGCGACTAGCGGGTCCCTCCTATACAATGAGCAGTTCTTC | TRBJ2-1 | TRBV5-6 | many | TRBD2
CASQLERNTEAFF | TGTGCCAGCCAATTGGAGCGGAACACTGAAGCTTTCTTT | TRBJ1-1 | TRBV19 | - | -
CASSYATGSGTDTQYF | TGTGCCAGCAGTTACGCGACAGGTTCAGGCACAGATACGCAGTATTTT | TRBJ2-3 | TRBV6-2/TRBV6-3 | few | -
CASSLQTPVSGETQYF | TGTGCCAGCAGCCTACAGACACCCGTTTCGGGAGAGACCCAGTACTTC | TRBJ2-5 | TRBV7-9 | - | -
CASSQSDRGTGANVLTF | TGCGCCAGCAGTCAATCTGACAGGGGGACCGGGGCCAACGTCCTGACTTTC | TRBJ2-6 | TRBV23-1 | - | TRBD1
CSARDRTGASETQYF | TGCAGTGCTAGAGATAGAACGGGAGCATCTGAGACCCAGTACTTC | TRBJ2-5 | TRBV20-1 | - | -
CASSLTGGQEAFF | TGTGCCAGCAGTTTAACCGGGGGGCAAGAAGCTTTCTTT | TRBJ1-1 | TRBV12-3/TRBV12-4 | - | -
CATSRFSGLGEQYF | TGTGCCACCAGCAGATTTAGCGGGTTGGGCGAGCAGTACTTC | TRBJ2-7 | TRBV15 | - | TRBD2
CASSPERGAYEQYF | TGTGCCAGCAGCCCGGAGCGGGGGGCCTACGAGCAGTACTTC | TRBJ2-7 | TRBV28 | - | TRBD2
CASKTAGGSYEQYF | TGTGCCAGCAAGACGGCGGGAGGGTCCTACGAGCAGTACTTC | TRBJ2-7 | TRBV7-2 | - | TRBD2
CASSQPMGQGAGGELFF | TGCGCCAGCAGCCAACCTATGGGACAGGGGGCCGGCGGGGAGCTGTTTTTT | TRBJ2-2 | TRBV4-1 | few | TRBD1
CASNSSPYNEQFF | TGTGCCAGCAACTCTAGCCCTTACAATGAGCAGTTCTTC | TRBJ2-1 | TRBV28 | few | -
CSAPRPGHPEQYF | TGCAGTGCGCCCCGTCCGGGCCATCCGGAGCAGTACTTC | TRBJ2-7 | TRBV20-1 | many | -
CASSYADRDNEQFF | TGTGCCAGCAGTTACGCTGATCGGGACAATGAGCAGTTCTTC | TRBJ2-1 | TRBV6-5 | - | -
CASSQVIHSSYEQYF | TGCGCCAGCAGCCAAGTGATCCACAGCTCCTACGAGCAGTACTTC | TRBJ2-7 | TRBV4-1 | - | -